This T cell receptor beta chain was retrieved from a study of cytomegalovirus exposure and HLA in healthy donors. Study findings and constraints: Excluded were some V segments that proved indistinguishable, including TRBV6-2 and TRBV6-3.

As concerns this clone: Its target is unknown.

The PCR made use of 60 Vbeta and 13 Jbeta primers. Sequencing was performed with immunoSEQ multiplex PCR; in TCRdb, only in-frame clones are kept and a portion is missing. The table records around 99,000 clones, more than 65% of them present only once. This CDR3 comprises 16 residues. The V gene end was trimmed by 4 bases and the J gene end by 2 bases; junction bases not matched to a gene: 10. Germline CDR1 is MNHEY and CDR2 is SMNVEV (reference sequence). The V gene is TRBV27, the J gene TRBJ2-7, with 8 bases identical to TRBD1. The sequence was obtained from a male donor in good health and CMV-seronegative. The sample comprised PBMCs. The CDR3 DNA reads TGTGCCAGCAGTTCTCCGGGACAGGCCGGAACCTACGAGCAGTACTTC. This gives the protein CASSSPGQAGTYEQYF.